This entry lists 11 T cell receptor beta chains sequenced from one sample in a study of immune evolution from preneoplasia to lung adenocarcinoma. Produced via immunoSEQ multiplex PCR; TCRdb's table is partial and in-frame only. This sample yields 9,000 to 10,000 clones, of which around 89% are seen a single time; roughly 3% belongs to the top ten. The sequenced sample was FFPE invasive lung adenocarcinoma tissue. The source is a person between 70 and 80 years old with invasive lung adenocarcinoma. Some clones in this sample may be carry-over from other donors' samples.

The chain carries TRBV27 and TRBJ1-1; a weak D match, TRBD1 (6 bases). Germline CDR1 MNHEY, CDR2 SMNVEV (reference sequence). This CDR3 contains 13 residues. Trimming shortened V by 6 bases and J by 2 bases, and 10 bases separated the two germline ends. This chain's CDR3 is CASRGRGNTEAFF. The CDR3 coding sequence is TGTGCCAGCAGGGGCAGGGGAAACACTGAAGCTTTCTTT.

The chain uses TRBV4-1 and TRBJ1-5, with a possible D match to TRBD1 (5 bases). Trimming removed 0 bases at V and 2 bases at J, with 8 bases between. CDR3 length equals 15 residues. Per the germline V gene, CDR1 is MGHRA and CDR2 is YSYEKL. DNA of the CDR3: TGCGCCAGCAGCCAAGATCTCAGGGGCAATCAGCCCCAGCATTTT. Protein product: CASSQDLRGNQPQHF.

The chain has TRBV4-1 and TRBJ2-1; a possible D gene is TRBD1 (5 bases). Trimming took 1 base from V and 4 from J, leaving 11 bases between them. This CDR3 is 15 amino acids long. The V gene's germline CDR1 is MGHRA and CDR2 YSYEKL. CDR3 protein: CASSQGQGWYNEQFF. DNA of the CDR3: TGCGCCAGCAGCCAAGGGCAGGGATGGTACAATGAGCAGTTCTTC.

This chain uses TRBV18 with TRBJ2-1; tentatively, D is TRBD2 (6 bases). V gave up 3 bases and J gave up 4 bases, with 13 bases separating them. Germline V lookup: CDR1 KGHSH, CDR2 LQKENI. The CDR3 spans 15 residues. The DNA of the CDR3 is TGTGCCAGCTCACCTGCCGGGGGATCTTACAATGAGCAGTTCTTC. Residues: CASSPAGGSYNEQFF.

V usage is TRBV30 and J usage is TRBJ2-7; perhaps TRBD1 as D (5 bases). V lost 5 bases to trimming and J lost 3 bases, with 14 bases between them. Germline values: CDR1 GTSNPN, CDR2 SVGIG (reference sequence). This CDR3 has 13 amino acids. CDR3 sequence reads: CAWARGLHYEQYF. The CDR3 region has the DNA TGTGCCTGGGCAAGGGGATTGCACTACGAGCAGTACTTC.

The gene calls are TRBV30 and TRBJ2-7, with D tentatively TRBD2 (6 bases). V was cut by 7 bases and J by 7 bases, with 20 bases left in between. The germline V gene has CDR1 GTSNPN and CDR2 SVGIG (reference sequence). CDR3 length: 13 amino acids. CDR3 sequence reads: CASSDPGEEEQYF. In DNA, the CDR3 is TGTGCCTCCTCCGACCCTGGGGAGGAGGAGCAGTACTTC.

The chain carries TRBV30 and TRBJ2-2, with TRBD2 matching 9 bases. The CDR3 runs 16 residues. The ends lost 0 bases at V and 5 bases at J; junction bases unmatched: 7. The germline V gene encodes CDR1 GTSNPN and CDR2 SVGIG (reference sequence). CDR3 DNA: TGTGCCTGGAGTGTAGATGGTCTAGCGGGAACCGGGGAGCTGTTTTTT. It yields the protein CAWSVDGLAGTGELFF. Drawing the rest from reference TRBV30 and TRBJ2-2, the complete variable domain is SQTIHQWPATLVQPVGSPLSLECTVEGTSNPNLYWYRQAAGRGLQLLFYSVGIGQISSEVPQNLSASRPQDRQFILSSKKLLLSDSGFYLCAWSVDGLAGTGELFFGEGSRLTVL.

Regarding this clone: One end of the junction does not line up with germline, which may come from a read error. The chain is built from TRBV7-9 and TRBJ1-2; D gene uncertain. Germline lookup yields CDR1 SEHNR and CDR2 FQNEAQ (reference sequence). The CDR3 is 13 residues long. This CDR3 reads CASSLASNYGYTF. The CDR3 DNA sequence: TGTGCCAGCAGCCTAGCTAGTAACTATGGCTACACCTTC.

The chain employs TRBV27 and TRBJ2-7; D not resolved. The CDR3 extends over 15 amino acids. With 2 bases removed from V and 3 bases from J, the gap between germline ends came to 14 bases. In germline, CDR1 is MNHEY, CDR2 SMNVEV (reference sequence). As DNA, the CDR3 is TGTGCCAGCAGTTTAAGGTCCGGTGGGCTCTACGAGCAGTACTTC. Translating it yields CASSLRSGGLYEQYF.

DNA for the CDR3: TGCGCCAGCAGCCAGCCCCTAATCCCCTACGAGCAGTACTTC. Protein: CASSQPLIPYEQYF. The chain couples TRBV4-1 to TRBJ2-7; the D is unclear. Germline V lookup: CDR1 MGHRA, CDR2 YSYEKL. Trimming took 3 bases from V and 2 from J, leaving 11 bases between them. The CDR3 runs 14 residues.

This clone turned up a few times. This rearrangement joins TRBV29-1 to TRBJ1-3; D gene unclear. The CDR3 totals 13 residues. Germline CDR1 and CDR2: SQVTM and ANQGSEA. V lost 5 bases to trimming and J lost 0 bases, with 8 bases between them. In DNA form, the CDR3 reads TGCAGCGTTAGGGTATACTCTGGAAACACCATATATTTT. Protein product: CSVRVYSGNTIYF.